The rows below give T cell receptor beta chains drawn from one sample of a study of beta chain features in type 1 diabetes. Here immunoSEQ multiplex PCR was the method, and the copy in TCRdb shows in-frame clones only, minus some. The top ten hold 0.2% to 0.3% of the sample, which has around 44,000 clones, 50% seen once. The sequenced sample consisted of stem cell memory CD4+ T cells from blood. These receptors were collected from a woman in her thirties in good health. Each CDR3 is given with its conserved first and last residue. Each record gives: J gene, clone size, V gene, D gene, CDR3 length, CDR3 DNA, CDR3 protein. The D gene is left open where the match is weak. The size field is filled for only some rows; it gives once, few, many or a size class.

J gene: TRBJ2-1; clone size: -; V gene: TRBV7-3; D gene: TRBD2; CDR3 length: 17; CDR3 DNA: TGTGCCAGCAGCTTAGGAGCTAGCGGGAGGTCCTACAATGAGCAGTTCTTC; CDR3 protein: CASSLGASGRSYNEQFF
J gene: TRBJ2-1; clone size: -; V gene: TRBV29-1; D gene: -; CDR3 length: 14; CDR3 DNA: TGCAGCGTAGGAATTGGCGCACTATACAATGAGCAGTTCTTC; CDR3 protein: CSVGIGALYNEQFF
J gene: TRBJ2-2; clone size: -; V gene: TRBV19; D gene: -; CDR3 length: 15; CDR3 DNA: TGTGCCAGTAGTATGTGGACTACCGACACCGGGGAGCTGTTTTTT; CDR3 protein: CASSMWTTDTGELFF
J gene: TRBJ2-7; clone size: once; V gene: TRBV7-2; D gene: -; CDR3 length: 15; CDR3 DNA: TGTGCCAGCAGCCCGAACGGACAGCTTTCCTACGAGCAGTACTTC; CDR3 protein: CASSPNGQLSYEQYF
J gene: TRBJ1-3; clone size: -; V gene: TRBV15; D gene: TRBD1; CDR3 length: 15; CDR3 DNA: TGTGCCACCAGTAACGGACAGGCTGGTGGAAACACCATATATTTT; CDR3 protein: CATSNGQAGGNTIYF
J gene: TRBJ2-5; clone size: -; V gene: TRBV7-6; D gene: -; CDR3 length: 13; CDR3 DNA: TGTGCCAGCAGCTTAGGGCTAGAGGAGACCCAGTACTTC; CDR3 protein: CASSLGLEETQYF
J gene: TRBJ2-3; clone size: -; V gene: TRBV11-2; D gene: TRBD2; CDR3 length: 17; CDR3 DNA: TGTGCCAGCAGCCTCGGACTAGCGGGAGGCAATACAGATACGCAGTATTTT; CDR3 protein: CASSLGLAGGNTDTQYF
J gene: TRBJ2-7; clone size: -; V gene: TRBV21-1; D gene: -; CDR3 length: 15; CDR3 DNA: TGTGCCAGCAGCAAATCGGGGGGACGGTCTGACGAGCAGTACTTC; CDR3 protein: CASSKSGGRSDEQYF
J gene: TRBJ1-1; clone size: -; V gene: TRBV7-2; D gene: -; CDR3 length: 15; CDR3 DNA: TGTGCCAGCAGCTTAGGTTCAGGGCAGAAAGGTGAAGCTTTCTTT; CDR3 protein: CASSLGSGQKGEAFF
J gene: TRBJ2-1; clone size: -; V gene: TRBV7-3; D gene: TRBD2; CDR3 length: 15; CDR3 DNA: TGTGCCAGCAGCTTAATCGGGACTAGCGGCAATGAGCAGTTCTTC; CDR3 protein: CASSLIGTSGNEQFF
J gene: TRBJ2-2; clone size: -; V gene: TRBV19; D gene: -; CDR3 length: 15; CDR3 DNA: TGTGCCAGTAGTATGTCTCGACAGAACACCGGGGAGCTGTTTTTT; CDR3 protein: CASSMSRQNTGELFF
J gene: TRBJ2-1; clone size: -; V gene: TRBV28; D gene: -; CDR3 length: 15; CDR3 DNA: TGTGCCAGCAGTTTAGGTGCCGCTAGCTCGCTTGAGCAGTTCTTC; CDR3 protein: CASSLGAASSLEQFF
J gene: TRBJ2-1; clone size: few; V gene: TRBV4-2; D gene: -; CDR3 length: 15; CDR3 DNA: TGTGCCAGCAGCCAAAGGGATCGGGAGAACAATGAGCAGTTCTTC; CDR3 protein: CASSQRDRENNEQFF
J gene: TRBJ2-7; clone size: -; V gene: TRBV28; D gene: -; CDR3 length: 13; CDR3 DNA: TGTGCCAGCAGCCGGGACACTAGCTACGAGCAGTACTTC; CDR3 protein: CASSRDTSYEQYF
J gene: TRBJ1-3; clone size: -; V gene: TRBV4-1; D gene: -; CDR3 length: 16; CDR3 DNA: TGCGCCAGCAGCCCTTGGAGCGATTTCCCAACGGACACCATATATTTT; CDR3 protein: CASSPWSDFPTDTIYF
J gene: TRBJ2-5; clone size: -; V gene: TRBV5-1; D gene: -; CDR3 length: 15; CDR3 DNA: TGCGCCAGCAGCCCTCCCCCCGCGGATGGGGAGACCCAGTACTTC; CDR3 protein: CASSPPPADGETQYF
J gene: TRBJ1-5; clone size: -; V gene: TRBV27; D gene: TRBD1; CDR3 length: 16; CDR3 DNA: TGTGCCAGCAAACGGGGACAGGTCGATAGCAATCAGCCCCAGCATTTT; CDR3 protein: CASKRGQVDSNQPQHF
J gene: TRBJ2-5; clone size: -; V gene: TRBV28; D gene: TRBD2; CDR3 length: 18; CDR3 DNA: TGTGCCAGCAGTTTATATGTCCTAGCGGGAGGGTCTCAAGAGACCCAGTACTTC; CDR3 protein: CASSLYVLAGGSQETQYF
J gene: TRBJ2-1; clone size: -; V gene: TRBV19; D gene: TRBD1; CDR3 length: 16; CDR3 DNA: TGTGCCAGTAGTATCCGTCTAGGACAGGGGGGCAATGAGCAGTTCTTC; CDR3 protein: CASSIRLGQGGNEQFF
J gene: TRBJ2-1; clone size: -; V gene: TRBV29-1; D gene: TRBD2; CDR3 length: 15; CDR3 DNA: TGCAGCGTTTCCGAGACTAGCGGGAGGGCCAGTGAGCAGTTCTTC; CDR3 protein: CSVSETSGRASEQFF
J gene: TRBJ2-2; clone size: -; V gene: TRBV5-1; D gene: TRBD2; CDR3 length: 19; CDR3 DNA: TGCGCCAGCAGCTCGTATAGCGGGATAGTTAACCGGAACACCGGGGAGCTGTTTTTT; CDR3 protein: CASSSYSGIVNRNTGELFF
J gene: TRBJ2-4; clone size: -; V gene: TRBV7-9; D gene: TRBD1; CDR3 length: 16; CDR3 DNA: TGTGCCAGCAGCTTCGGACAGGGGGCGAGGGTCAACATTCAGTACTTC; CDR3 protein: CASSFGQGARVNIQYF
J gene: TRBJ2-1; clone size: -; V gene: TRBV29-1; D gene: TRBD2; CDR3 length: 17; CDR3 DNA: TGCAGCGTTGAAGATCCTTTACTAGCGGGAGGTAACAATGAGCAGTTCTTC; CDR3 protein: CSVEDPLLAGGNNEQFF
J gene: TRBJ2-7; clone size: -; V gene: TRBV7-3; D gene: -; CDR3 length: 13; CDR3 DNA: TGTGCCAGCAGCTCCTTGGGGGGGCACGAGCAGTACTTC; CDR3 protein: CASSSLGGHEQYF
J gene: TRBJ2-2; clone size: few; V gene: TRBV7-2; D gene: TRBD1; CDR3 length: 15; CDR3 DNA: TGTGCCAGCAGCCCTTGGGACAGGGGACACGGGGAGCTGTTTTTT; CDR3 protein: CASSPWDRGHGELFF
J gene: TRBJ2-1; clone size: -; V gene: TRBV7-2; D gene: TRBD2; CDR3 length: 17; CDR3 DNA: TGTGCCAGCAGCTGGCGGGTCCTAGCGGGAGTTTCAAATGAGCAGTTCTTC; CDR3 protein: CASSWRVLAGVSNEQFF
J gene: TRBJ2-5; clone size: -; V gene: TRBV7-2; D gene: -; CDR3 length: 15; CDR3 DNA: TGTGCCAGCAGCTTAGCGGGAGGCCCACGCGGGACCCAGTACTTC; CDR3 protein: CASSLAGGPRGTQYF
J gene: TRBJ2-7; clone size: -; V gene: TRBV14; D gene: -; CDR3 length: 14; CDR3 DNA: TGTGCCAGCAGCCAAGAAACTTACTCCTACGAGCAGTACTTC; CDR3 protein: CASSQETYSYEQYF
J gene: TRBJ1-4; clone size: -; V gene: TRBV28; D gene: TRBD1; CDR3 length: 13; CDR3 DNA: TGTGCCAGCAAACAGGGGAGGAATGAAAAACTGTTTTTT; CDR3 protein: CASKQGRNEKLFF
J gene: TRBJ2-1; clone size: -; V gene: TRBV7-3; D gene: TRBD2; CDR3 length: 15; CDR3 DNA: TGTGCCAGCAGCTTATTAGGGACTAGTTGGAATGAGCAGTTCTTC; CDR3 protein: CASSLLGTSWNEQFF
J gene: TRBJ1-4; clone size: -; V gene: TRBV7-2; D gene: -; CDR3 length: 15; CDR3 DNA: TGTGCCAGCAGCCGCGCGATTGGAGCGGATGAAAAACTGTTTTTT; CDR3 protein: CASSRAIGADEKLFF
J gene: TRBJ2-5; clone size: -; V gene: TRBV9; D gene: TRBD2; CDR3 length: 16; CDR3 DNA: TGTGCCAGCAGCGTAAATCCAGCGGGGAACCAAGAGACCCAGTACTTC; CDR3 protein: CASSVNPAGNQETQYF
J gene: TRBJ2-3; clone size: -; V gene: TRBV28; D gene: -; CDR3 length: 15; CDR3 DNA: TGTGCCAGCACAAGGGGTAGCCTAACCACAGATACGCAGTATTTT; CDR3 protein: CASTRGSLTTDTQYF
J gene: TRBJ2-2; clone size: -; V gene: TRBV7-2; D gene: -; CDR3 length: 14; CDR3 DNA: TGTGCCACCTCCTCCTCCGTAAACACCGGGGAGCTGTTTTTT; CDR3 protein: CATSSSVNTGELFF
J gene: TRBJ2-5; clone size: -; V gene: TRBV4-1; D gene: -; CDR3 length: 16; CDR3 DNA: TGCGCCAGCAGCCAATTTAGCAGCCATTACCAAGAGACCCAGTACTTC; CDR3 protein: CASSQFSSHYQETQYF
J gene: TRBJ2-7; clone size: -; V gene: TRBV28; D gene: TRBD1; CDR3 length: 15; CDR3 DNA: TGTGCCAGCATCCCCCCGGGACAGGCGACCTACGAGCAGTACTTC; CDR3 protein: CASIPPGQATYEQYF
J gene: TRBJ2-5; clone size: -; V gene: TRBV5-1; D gene: TRBD2; CDR3 length: 16; CDR3 DNA: TGCGCCAGCAGCTTGGGAGGACTAGCGGGAGTAGAGACCCAGTACTTC; CDR3 protein: CASSLGGLAGVETQYF
J gene: TRBJ2-7; clone size: -; V gene: TRBV6-5; D gene: TRBD1; CDR3 length: 15; CDR3 DNA: TGTGCCAGCAGGAGGGGCACAGGGGACTCCTACGAGCAGTACTTC; CDR3 protein: CASRRGTGDSYEQYF
J gene: TRBJ2-5; clone size: -; V gene: TRBV7-6; D gene: TRBD2; CDR3 length: 15; CDR3 DNA: TGTGCCAGCAGCCGTGGGACTAGCGGACAAGAGACCCAGTACTTC; CDR3 protein: CASSRGTSGQETQYF
J gene: TRBJ2-7; clone size: -; V gene: TRBV27; D gene: -; CDR3 length: 14; CDR3 DNA: TGTGCCAGCAGTCCCGATCCCGGGGGTTACGAGCAGTACTTC; CDR3 protein: CASSPDPGGYEQYF
J gene: TRBJ2-1; clone size: -; V gene: TRBV28; D gene: TRBD2; CDR3 length: 16; CDR3 DNA: TGTGCCAGCAAGGGCTGGGACTATAGCTCCTACAATGAGCAGTTCTTC; CDR3 protein: CASKGWDYSSYNEQFF
J gene: TRBJ2-2; clone size: -; V gene: TRBV6-5; D gene: TRBD1; CDR3 length: 15; CDR3 DNA: TGTGCCAGCAGGAAACAGGGGGTGCTCACCGGGGAGCTGTTTTTT; CDR3 protein: CASRKQGVLTGELFF